What follows is one T cell receptor beta chain and its context. V was trimmed by 5 bases and J by 4 bases, leaving 26 bases between them. The CDR3 covers 18 residues. Germline V lookup: CDR1 SGHTA, CDR2 FQGTGA. Original analysis: How many nucleated cells were present was estimated from reference gene primer amplification. Generated by immunoSEQ multiplex PCR, the TCRdb table keeps only in-frame clones and is missing some. V, J and clone size were drawn from that table, and D and trimming were deduced from the DNA. The table has more than 95,000 clones, about four fifths seen once. The sample belongs to a study of blood T cell repertoires in COVID-19. About the study: The United States, Italy and Spain supplied acute and convalescent COVID-19 samples. Sources were T cells, B-cell-depleted T cells, or PBMCs; the material itself was cDNA or gDNA.

The sequence came from a man between 60 and 70 years old with acute or convalescent COVID-19. The rearrangement links TRBV7-3 to TRBJ1-1; D possibly corresponds to TRBD1 (6 bases). Sample: peripheral blood. The chain's CDR3 is CASSKGQAGVYGFTEAFF. DNA for the CDR3: TGTGCCAGCAGCAAAGGTCAGGCAGGGGTATATGGGTTCACTGAAGCTTTCTTT.